This entry lists 32 T cell receptor beta chains sequenced from one sample in a study of identical twins (dated by TCRdb to the mid-2010s). The library was obtained by 5' RACE. Sequencer: Illumina HiSeq 2000. Using fastp at Q25 and MiXCR, TCRdb reprocessed the public reads and kept productive beta chains. Each CDR3 protein appears once, grouped with its most common genes and DNA. Within this sample are a few hundred thousand distinct CDR3 sequences, with over 9.5% of them counted one time only. Approximately 11% of the sample is in the top ten clones. The sequenced sample was memory T cells sorted from blood. Sample cell subset or site, as interpreted from the label and publication: CD45RO+ enriched T cells. The receptors shown here come from a man aged 45 to 65 in good health.

This clonotype occurred many times. The J gene is TRBJ2-3, the V gene TRBV19; D ambiguous. Trimming stripped 5 bases from V and 6 bases from J, with 15 bases between. The CDR3 has 14 amino acids. Germline CDR1 reads LNHDA; CDR2 reads SQIVND (reference sequence). This CDR3 reads CASSLRVPWDTQYF. In DNA, the CDR3 is TGTGCCAGTAGTCTCCGGGTCCCGTGGGATACGCAGTATTTT.

J is TRBJ2-3 and V is TRBV29-1; TRBD2 matches at 14 bases. V was pared by 6 bases and J by 2 bases, with 4 bases of the junction left unmatched. Germline V lookup: CDR1 SQVTM, CDR2 ANQGSEA. The CDR3 has 15 residues. The CDR3 nucleotides read TGCAGCGTCGGGACTAGCGGGGGATACACAGATACGCAGTATTTT. Translating gives CSVGTSGGYTDTQYF.

The chain employs TRBV11-2 and TRBJ2-5, with 7 bases that match TRBD1. CDR3 size: 15 residues. J gave up 2 bases and V 1 base, and 4 bases lay outside the gene matches. The germline CDR1 and CDR2 sequences are SGHAT and FQNNGV. CDR3 amino acids: CASSLGGQRQETQYF. The CDR3 DNA reads TGTGCCAGCAGCTTAGGGGGACAGAGACAAGAGACCCAGTACTTC.

This clonotype was counted many times. V gene TRBV18 combines with J gene TRBJ2-7; D is possibly TRBD1 or TRBD2 (6 bases each). The CDR3 spans 15 residues. Germline lookup yields CDR1 KGHSH and CDR2 LQKENI. V gave up 1 base and J gave up 2 bases, with 12 bases separating them. CDR3 sequence reads: CASSPRRGDAYEQYF. The DNA of the CDR3 is TGTGCCAGCTCACCACGGAGGGGGGACGCCTACGAGCAGTACTTC.

This clonotype was detected ten times or more. J is TRBJ2-1 and V is TRBV24-1; D is ambiguous. The CDR3 has 19 residues. V was shortened by 0 bases and J by 0 bases, with 17 bases between the two germline ends. In germline, CDR1 is KGHDR, CDR2 SFDVKD. The CDR3 loop reads CATSDLPRGRASSYNEQFF. The CDR3 region has the DNA TGTGCCACCAGTGATTTGCCACGTGGACGGGCTAGCTCCTACAATGAGCAGTTCTTC.

This clonotype appeared many times. This chain connects TRBV20-1 to TRBJ1-1; D is uncertain. V lost 2 bases and J lost 0, with 25 bases in between. CDR3 length: 19 residues. Per the germline V gene, CDR1 is DFQATT and CDR2 is SNEGSKA (reference sequence). CDR3 residues: CSARSPSTTLSVMNTEAFF. CDR3 nucleotides: TGCAGTGCTAGAAGCCCTTCGACGACTCTGTCTGTAATGAACACTGAAGCTTTCTTT.

The J gene is TRBJ2-7, the V gene TRBV18; TRBD1 agrees at 7 bases. From germline, CDR1 is KGHSH and CDR2 LQKENI. The CDR3 length is 13 residues. Trimming at V came to 0 bases and at J to 4 bases, leaving 0 bases not matched to a gene. The CDR3 region has the DNA TGTGCCAGCTCACCACCGACAGGGTACGAGCAGTACTTC. Protein product: CASSPPTGYEQYF.

The sample holds a few counts of this clonotype. The chain joins TRBV4-2 to TRBJ1-1, with 7 bases matching TRBD1. After removal of 2 bases from V and 3 bases from J, the junction contained 3 bases not matched to a gene. The CDR3 runs 14 residues. The germline V gene encodes CDR1 LGHNA and CDR2 YNFKEQ. The CDR3 DNA follows: TGTGCCAGCAGCCAACAGGGGGGGGACACTGAAGCTTTCTTT. Its protein is CASSQQGGDTEAFF.

This clonotype was detected many times. The gene calls are TRBV28 and TRBJ1-1, with a tentative D call TRBD1 (5 bases). V was pared by 6 bases and J by 4 bases, with 18 bases between. Germline V gene sequence: CDR1 MDHEN, CDR2 SYDVKM. The CDR3 runs to 15 residues. The CDR3 coding sequence is TGTGCCAGCAGATCAGCGGGGGGGTTCGGCACTGAAGCTTTCTTT. Its translation is CASRSAGGFGTEAFF.

This clonotype was picked up many times. This chain joins TRBV5-1 and TRBJ2-4; D ambiguous. V was cut by 0 bases and J by 2 bases, with 9 bases left in between. The CDR3 sequence is 15 residues long. Germline CDR1 reads SGHRS; CDR2 reads YFSETQ. CDR3 in DNA: TGCGCCAGCAGCTTGGGCCGGGTTCCCAAAAACATTCAGTACTTC. Amino acid sequence: CASSLGRVPKNIQYF.

The chain joins TRBV7-8 to TRBJ2-7; 10 bases align to TRBD1. V lost 4 bases, J lost 5 bases, and 5 bases stayed unmatched. Germline lookup yields CDR1 SGHVS and CDR2 FQNEAQ. The CDR3 spans 14 residues. CDR3 protein: CASSSPGQGNEQYF. The CDR3 DNA reads as TGTGCCAGCAGCTCCCCGGGACAGGGGAACGAGCAGTACTTC.

In this sample, this clonotype turned up many times. The chain uses TRBV12-3 or TRBV12-4 and TRBJ1-3; D not resolved. Trimming cost V 5 bases and J 4 bases, with 15 bases left between them. The CDR3 contains 15 residues. CDR3 DNA sequence: TGTGCCAGCAGTCTCCCACGTGGATCGGGAAACACCATATATTTT. It yields the protein CASSLPRGSGNTIYF.

This clonotype was counted at least ten times. This rearrangement joins TRBV4-2 to TRBJ1-4, with TRBD1 as a possible D gene (5 bases). CDR3 length: 16 amino acids. V was shortened by 3 bases and J by 3 bases, with 14 bases between the two germline ends. Germline assignment: CDR1 LGHNA and CDR2 YNFKEQ. The CDR3 nucleotides read TGTGCCAGCAGCCAGGTCCCTGGGGCATCTAATGAAAAACTGTTTTTT. As protein: CASSQVPGASNEKLFF.

The chain recombines TRBV7-8 with TRBJ2-3; 14 nucleotides match TRBD2. CDR3 length equals 15 residues. Trimming cost V 5 bases and J 7 bases; bases outside gene matches: 5. From germline, CDR1 is SGHVS and CDR2 FQNEAQ. CDR3 bases: TGTGCCAGCAGCATCGGGACTAGCGGGAGTTATACGCAGTATTTT. This codes for CASSIGTSGSYTQYF.

Ten or more counts support this clonotype. The CDR3: CASSLDRVTDTQYF. CDR3 DNA: TGCGCCAGCAGCTTGGACAGGGTCACAGATACGCAGTATTTT. The V gene is TRBV5-1, the J gene TRBJ2-3, with D maybe TRBD1 (6 bases). Germline loops: CDR1 SGHRS, CDR2 YFSETQ. This CDR3 is 14 amino acids long. The V and J ends lost 0 bases and 2 bases respectively, with 7 bases between them.

In its sample, this clonotype was seen many times. The chain is built from TRBV7-8 and TRBJ1-3; D uncertain. CDR3 length: 15 amino acids. V lost 8 bases and J 0 bases, leaving 14 bases between the germline ends. Germline CDR1 and CDR2: SGHVS and FQNEAQ. DNA for the CDR3: TGTGCCAGCCTACAAGGGCGGGACTCTGGAAACACCATATATTTT. Translation: CASLQGRDSGNTIYF.

V is TRBV6-5 and J is TRBJ2-7; D is unresolved. The germline V gene encodes CDR1 MNHEY and CDR2 SVGAGI. The CDR3 extends over 14 amino acids. V lost 6 bases and J 0 bases, leaving 12 bases between the germline ends. CDR3 nucleotide sequence: TGTGCCAGCAGCTATAACATAGACTCCTACGAGCAGTACTTC. It yields the protein CASSYNIDSYEQYF.

The rearrangement uses TRBV4-2 and TRBJ2-1, with 8 bases lining up with TRBD1. Germline lookup yields CDR1 LGHNA and CDR2 YNFKEQ. The V gene end was trimmed by 1 base and the J gene end by 7 bases; junction bases not matched to a gene: 6. The CDR3 length is 15 residues. The CDR3 reads CASSQGRTGNNEQFF. The CDR3 coding sequence is TGTGCCAGCAGCCAAGGTAGGACAGGGAATAATGAGCAGTTCTTC.

This clonotype came up many times. CDR3 loop: CASSYSMVGVTYEQYF. For the CDR3, the DNA is TGTGCCAGCAGTTACTCGATGGTCGGGGTCACCTACGAGCAGTACTTC. The chain recombines TRBV6-5 with TRBJ2-7; D may be TRBD2 (5 bases). Germline V gene data show CDR1 as MNHEY and CDR2 as SVGAGI. This CDR3 has 16 residues. Trimming stripped 0 bases from V and 2 bases from J, with 14 bases between.

This clonotype was seen ten or more times. Germline and junction disagree at one end, which may indicate a read error. The V gene is TRBV4-3, the J gene TRBJ2-1; 14 nucleotides line up with TRBD2. The CDR3 covers 18 residues. CDR1 is LGHNA and CDR2 is YSLEER in the germline V gene. CDR3 sequence: CASSQGLGLAGAPNGQFF. The CDR3 coding sequence is TGCGCCAGCAGCCAAGGGTTGGGACTAGCGGGGGCCCCCAATGGGCAGTTCTTC.

A few counts support this clonotype. The genes are TRBV7-9 and TRBJ2-5, with D perhaps TRBD1 (6 bases). The CDR3 covers 15 residues. Per germline, CDR1 SEHNR and CDR2 FQNEAQ (reference sequence). With 5 bases removed from V and 5 bases from J, the gap between germline ends came to 18 bases. CDR3: CASSPGQPGAETQYF. DNA of the CDR3: TGTGCCAGCAGCCCCGGACAGCCAGGGGCCGAGACCCAGTACTTC.

The gene calls are TRBV3-1 and TRBJ1-3; 8 positions match TRBD1. Germline CDR1 and CDR2: LGHDT and YNNKEL (reference sequence). CDR3 length: 16 residues. V lost 1 base, J lost 2 bases, and 4 bases stayed unmatched. The CDR3 protein is CASSQVGQGTGNTIYF. The CDR3 DNA reads as TGTGCCAGCAGCCAAGTAGGACAGGGTACTGGAAACACCATATATTTT.

This clonotype was observed at least ten times. The V call is TRBV4-3, the J call TRBJ1-1, with D perhaps TRBD1 (5 bases). The germline gives CDR1 LGHNA, CDR2 YSLEER. This CDR3 has 16 residues. Trimming stripped 0 bases from V and 4 bases from J, with 15 bases between. The CDR3, as DNA: TGCGCCAGCAGCCAAGATCTTAGTAGGGGCGCCACTGAAGCTTTCTTT. Residues: CASSQDLSRGATEAFF.

In regard to this clonotype: A much larger clone lies one base from this, so it may be a read error. The rearrangement uses TRBV4-3 and TRBJ2-2; D is unresolved. Germline CDR1 and CDR2: LGHNA and YSLEER. There are 18 residues in the CDR3. V was clipped by 0 bases and J by 0 bases, with 14 bases between them. CDR3 in amino acids: CASSQEPQTQTNTGELFF. DNA for the CDR3: TGCGCCAGCAGCCAAGAGCCCCAGACTCAGACGAACACCGGGGAGCTGTTTTTT.

This clonotype was observed many times. The chain uses TRBV14 and TRBJ1-1; D is ambiguous. The V gene's germline CDR1 is SGHDN and CDR2 FVKESK. Between the trimmed V and J ends, which lost 2 bases and 1 base, there was a span of 14 bases. The CDR3 has 16 amino acids. The CDR3 region has the DNA TGTGCCAGCAGCCAAATCGTGCCAGGATGGAACACTGAAGCTTTCTTT. This sequence encodes CASSQIVPGWNTEAFF.

The genes are TRBV6-1 and TRBJ2-7; D is possibly TRBD2 (5 bases). Germline CDR1 is MNHNS and CDR2 is SASEGT. The length of the CDR3 is 15 residues. V was trimmed by 1 base and J by 3 bases, leaving 13 bases between them. CDR3 DNA sequence: TGTGCCAGCAGTGAAGGCAGTGGAGGACTCTACGAGCAGTACTTC. Residues: CASSEGSGGLYEQYF.

The V gene is TRBV28, the J gene TRBJ2-1; D call uncertain. The CDR3 is made up of 15 amino acids. Germline assignment: CDR1 MDHEN and CDR2 SYDVKM. V shed 11 bases and J shed 4 bases, with 21 bases lying between them. CDR3 region: CAAHGSRHDYNEQFF. CDR3 nucleotide sequence: TGTGCCGCCCATGGTTCTCGACACGATTACAATGAGCAGTTCTTC.

J is TRBJ1-5 and V is TRBV12-3 or TRBV12-4; D ambiguous. There are 14 residues in the CDR3. V was shortened by 2 bases and J by 3 bases, with 8 bases between the two germline ends. This CDR3 is CASSLHPINQPQHF. CDR3 DNA sequence: TGTGCCAGCAGTTTACATCCCATCAATCAGCCCCAGCATTTT.

CDR3: CASSLSRGGDEQFF. The CDR3 bases are TGTGCCAGCAGCTTATCTCGGGGGGGCGATGAGCAGTTCTTC. The rearrangement joins TRBV13 to TRBJ2-1, with TRBD2 identical over 8 bases. Looked up from germline, CDR1 is PRHDT and CDR2 is FYEKMQ (reference sequence). The CDR3 runs to 14 residues. V lost 2 bases, J lost 8 bases, and 5 bases stayed unmatched.

The V gene is TRBV10-3, the J gene TRBJ1-6; perhaps TRBD1 as D (5 bases). The CDR3 length is 14 residues. Trimming took off 6 bases at V and 4 bases at J, with 10 bases between the two ends. Germline-derived CDR1 and CDR2 are ENHRY and SYGVKD. The CDR3 region is CAIRGDGYNSPLHF. The CDR3 region has the DNA TGTGCCATCAGGGGGGACGGATATAATTCACCCCTCCACTTT.

This clonotype was counted at least ten times. The chain carries TRBV6-5 and TRBJ2-5; the D is unclear. Trimming took off 2 bases at V and 7 bases at J, with 5 bases between the two ends. Germline V gene lookup returns CDR1 MNHEY and CDR2 SVGAGI. CDR3 size: 11 residues. The chain's CDR3 is CASSYAWTQYF. CDR3 DNA: TGTGCCAGCAGTTACGCCTGGACCCAGTACTTC.

In this sample, this clonotype turned up many times. The V gene is TRBV21-1, the J gene TRBJ1-5; the table's D call TRBD1 went unverified against the DNA. TRBV21-1 is assigned pseudogene status. The CDR3 runs to 15 residues. Written as DNA, the CDR3 is TGTGCCAGCAGCAAAGTCTACAGGGCGAGTCAGCCCCAGCATTTT. Protein sequence: CASSKVYRASQPQHF.